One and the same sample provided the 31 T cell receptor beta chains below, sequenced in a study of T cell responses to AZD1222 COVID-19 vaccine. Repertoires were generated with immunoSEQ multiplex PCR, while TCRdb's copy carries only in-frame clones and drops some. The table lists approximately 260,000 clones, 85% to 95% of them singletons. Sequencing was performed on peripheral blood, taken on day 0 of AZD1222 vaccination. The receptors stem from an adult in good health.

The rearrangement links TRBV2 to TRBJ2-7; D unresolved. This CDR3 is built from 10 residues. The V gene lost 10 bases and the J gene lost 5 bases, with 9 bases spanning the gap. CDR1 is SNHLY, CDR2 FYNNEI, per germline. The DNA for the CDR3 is TGTGCCACCCGTCGTAACGAGCAGTACTTC. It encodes CATRRNEQYF.

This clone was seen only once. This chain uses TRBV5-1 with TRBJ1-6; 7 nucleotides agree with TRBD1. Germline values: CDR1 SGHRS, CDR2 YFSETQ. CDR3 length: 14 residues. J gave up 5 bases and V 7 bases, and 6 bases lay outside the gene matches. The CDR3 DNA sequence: TGCGCCAGCCAAGCCGGGACAGATAATTCACCCCTCCACTTT. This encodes CASQAGTDNSPLHF.

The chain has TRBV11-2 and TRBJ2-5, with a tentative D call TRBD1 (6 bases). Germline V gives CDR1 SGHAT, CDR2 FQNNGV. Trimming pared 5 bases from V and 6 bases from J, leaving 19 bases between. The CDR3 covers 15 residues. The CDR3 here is CASSRSLGGRKTQYF. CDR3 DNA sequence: TGTGCCAGCAGCCGTAGTCTTGGGGGCAGGAAGACCCAGTACTTC.

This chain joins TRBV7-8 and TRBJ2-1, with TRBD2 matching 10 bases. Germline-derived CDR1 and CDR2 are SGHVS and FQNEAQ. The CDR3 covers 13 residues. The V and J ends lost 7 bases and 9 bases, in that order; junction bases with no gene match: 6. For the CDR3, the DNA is TGTGCCAGCAACCTAGCGGGGGCGGGTGAGCAGTTCTTC. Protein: CASNLAGAGEQFF.

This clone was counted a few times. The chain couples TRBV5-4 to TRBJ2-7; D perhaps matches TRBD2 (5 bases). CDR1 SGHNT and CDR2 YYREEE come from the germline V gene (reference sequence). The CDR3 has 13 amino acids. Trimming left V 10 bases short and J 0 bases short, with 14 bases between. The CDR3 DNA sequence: TGTGCCTCGGGGTATGGTTACTCCTACGAGCAGTACTTC. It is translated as CASGYGYSYEQYF.

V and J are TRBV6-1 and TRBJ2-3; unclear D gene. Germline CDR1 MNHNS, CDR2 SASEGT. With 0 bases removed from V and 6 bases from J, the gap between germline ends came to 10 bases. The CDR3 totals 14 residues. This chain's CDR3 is CASSEAAWLDTQYF. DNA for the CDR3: TGTGCCAGCAGTGAAGCGGCATGGTTGGATACGCAGTATTTT.

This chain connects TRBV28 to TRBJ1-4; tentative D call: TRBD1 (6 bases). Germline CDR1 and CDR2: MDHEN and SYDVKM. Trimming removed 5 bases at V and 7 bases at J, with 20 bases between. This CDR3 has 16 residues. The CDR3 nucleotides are TGTGCCAGCAGTCCCCTACGTGAAAGGGGGGGTGAAAAACTGTTTTTT. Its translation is CASSPLRERGGEKLFF.

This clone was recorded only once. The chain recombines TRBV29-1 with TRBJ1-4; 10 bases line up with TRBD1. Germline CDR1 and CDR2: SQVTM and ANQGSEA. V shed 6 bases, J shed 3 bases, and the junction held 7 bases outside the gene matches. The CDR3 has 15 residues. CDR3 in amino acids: CSVRTGGFSNEKLFF. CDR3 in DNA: TGCAGCGTCCGGACAGGGGGATTCTCTAATGAAAAACTGTTTTTT. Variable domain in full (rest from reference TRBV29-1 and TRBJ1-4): SAVISQKPSRDICQRGTSLTIQCQVDSQVTMMFWYRQQPGQSLTLIATANQGSEATYESGFVIDKFPISRPNLTFSTLTVSNMSPEDSSIYLCSVRTGGFSNEKLFFGSGTQLSVL.

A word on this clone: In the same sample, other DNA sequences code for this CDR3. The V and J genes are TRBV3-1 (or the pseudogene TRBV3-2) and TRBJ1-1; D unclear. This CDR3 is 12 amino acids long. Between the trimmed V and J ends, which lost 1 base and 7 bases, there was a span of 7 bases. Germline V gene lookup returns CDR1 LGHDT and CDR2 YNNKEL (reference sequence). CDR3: CASSQGEFEAFF. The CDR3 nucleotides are TGTGCCAGCAGCCAAGGTGAATTTGAAGCTTTCTTT.

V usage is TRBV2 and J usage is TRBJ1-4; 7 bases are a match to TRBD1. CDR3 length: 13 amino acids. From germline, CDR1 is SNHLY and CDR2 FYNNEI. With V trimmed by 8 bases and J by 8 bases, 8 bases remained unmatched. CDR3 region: CASLQGRTEKLFF. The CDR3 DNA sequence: TGTGCCAGCCTACAGGGGAGGACCGAAAAACTGTTTTTT.

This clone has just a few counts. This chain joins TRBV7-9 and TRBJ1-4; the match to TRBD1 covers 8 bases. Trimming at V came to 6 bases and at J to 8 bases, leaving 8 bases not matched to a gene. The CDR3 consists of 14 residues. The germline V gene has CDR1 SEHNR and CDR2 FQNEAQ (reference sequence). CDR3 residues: CASSLGQGREKLFF. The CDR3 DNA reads TGTGCCAGCAGTCTCGGACAGGGTAGGGAAAAACTGTTTTTT.

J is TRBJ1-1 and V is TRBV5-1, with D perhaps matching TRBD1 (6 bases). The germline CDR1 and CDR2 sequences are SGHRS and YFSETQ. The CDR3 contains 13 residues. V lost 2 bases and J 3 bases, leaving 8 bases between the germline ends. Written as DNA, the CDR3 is TGCGCCAGCAGCTTACAGGGTTACACTGAAGCTTTCTTT. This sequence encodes CASSLQGYTEAFF.

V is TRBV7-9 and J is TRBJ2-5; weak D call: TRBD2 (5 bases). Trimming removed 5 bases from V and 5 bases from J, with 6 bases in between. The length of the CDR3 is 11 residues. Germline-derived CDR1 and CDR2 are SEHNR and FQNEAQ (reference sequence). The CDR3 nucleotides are TGTGCCAGCAGCCCGGGGGAGACCCAGTACTTC. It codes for CASSPGETQYF.

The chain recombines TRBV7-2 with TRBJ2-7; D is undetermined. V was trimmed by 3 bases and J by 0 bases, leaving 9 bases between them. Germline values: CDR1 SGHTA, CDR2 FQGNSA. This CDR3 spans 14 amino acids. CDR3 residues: CASSLEATSYEQYF. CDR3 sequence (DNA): TGTGCCAGCAGCTTGGAAGCGACCTCCTACGAGCAGTACTTC.

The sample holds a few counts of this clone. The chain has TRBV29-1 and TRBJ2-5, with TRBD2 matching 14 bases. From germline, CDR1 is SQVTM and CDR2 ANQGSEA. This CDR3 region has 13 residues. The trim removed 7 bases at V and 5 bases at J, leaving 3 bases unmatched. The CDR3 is CSARTSGGETQYF. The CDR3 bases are TGCAGCGCCCGGACTAGCGGGGGGGAGACCCAGTACTTC.

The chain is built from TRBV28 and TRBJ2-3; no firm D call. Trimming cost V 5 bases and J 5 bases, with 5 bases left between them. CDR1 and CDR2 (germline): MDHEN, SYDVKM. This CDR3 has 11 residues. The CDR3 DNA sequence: TGTGCCAGCAGTCCCTTAGATACGCAGTATTTT. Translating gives CASSPLDTQYF.

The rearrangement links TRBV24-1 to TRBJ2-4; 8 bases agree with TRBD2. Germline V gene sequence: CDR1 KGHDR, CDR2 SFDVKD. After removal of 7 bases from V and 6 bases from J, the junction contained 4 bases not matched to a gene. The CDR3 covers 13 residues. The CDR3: CATSGRVVNIQYF. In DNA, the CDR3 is TGTGCCACCAGCGGGAGGGTGGTAAACATTCAGTACTTC.

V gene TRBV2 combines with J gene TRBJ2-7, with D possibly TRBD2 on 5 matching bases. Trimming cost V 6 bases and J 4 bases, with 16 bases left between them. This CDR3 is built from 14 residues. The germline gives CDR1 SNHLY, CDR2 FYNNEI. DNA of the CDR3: TGTGCCAGCAGGTACACAACCCCGGGGTACGAGCAGTACTTC. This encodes CASRYTTPGYEQYF. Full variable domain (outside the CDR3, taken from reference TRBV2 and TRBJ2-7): EPEVTQTPSHQVTQMGQEVILRCVPISNHLYFYWYRQILGQKVEFLVSFYNNEISEKSEIFDDQFSVERPDGSNFTLKIRSTKLEDSAMYFCASRYTTPGYEQYFGPGTRLTVT.

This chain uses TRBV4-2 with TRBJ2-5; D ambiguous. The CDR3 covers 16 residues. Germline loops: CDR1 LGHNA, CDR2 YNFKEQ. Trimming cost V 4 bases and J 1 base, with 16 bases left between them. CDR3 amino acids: CASSLSGGASQETQYF. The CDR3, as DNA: TGTGCCAGCAGCCTAAGTGGCGGAGCCTCCCAAGAGACCCAGTACTTC.

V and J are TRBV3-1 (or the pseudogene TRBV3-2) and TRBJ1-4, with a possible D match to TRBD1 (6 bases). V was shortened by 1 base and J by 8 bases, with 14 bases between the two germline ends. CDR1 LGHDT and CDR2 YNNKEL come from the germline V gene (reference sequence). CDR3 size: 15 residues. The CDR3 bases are TGTGCCAGCAGCCAAGTTTTACAGGGTCACGAAAAACTGTTTTTT. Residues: CASSQVLQGHEKLFF.

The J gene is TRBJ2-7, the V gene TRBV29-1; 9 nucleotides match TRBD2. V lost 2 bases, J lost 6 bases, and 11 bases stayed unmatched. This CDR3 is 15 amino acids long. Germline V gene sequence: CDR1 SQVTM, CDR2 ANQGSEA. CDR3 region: CSVETRGSGSFEQYF. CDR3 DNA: TGCAGCGTTGAAACCCGGGGTAGCGGGAGTTTCGAGCAGTACTTC.

This CDR3 is CASSLIRFDTGELFF. The CDR3 region has the DNA TGCGCCAGCAGCTTGATCAGGTTTGACACCGGGGAGCTGTTTTTT. The V gene is TRBV5-1, the J gene TRBJ2-2; D not certain. The CDR3 has 15 amino acids. Trimming cost V 1 base and J 3 bases, with 10 bases left between them. Germline V gene sequence: CDR1 SGHRS, CDR2 YFSETQ. Combining the CDR3 with reference TRBV5-1 and TRBJ2-2 gives the whole variable domain KAGVTQTPRYLIKTRGQQVTLSCSPISGHRSVSWYQQTPGQGLQFLFEYFSETQRNKGNFPGRFSGRQFSNSRSEMNVSTLELGDSALYLCASSLIRFDTGELFFGEGSRLTVL.

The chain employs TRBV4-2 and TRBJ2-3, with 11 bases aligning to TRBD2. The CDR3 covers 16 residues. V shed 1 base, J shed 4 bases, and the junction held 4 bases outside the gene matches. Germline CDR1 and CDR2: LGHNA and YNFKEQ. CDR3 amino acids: CASSQGLAGNSDTQYF. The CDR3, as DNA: TGTGCCAGCAGCCAAGGACTAGCGGGAAATTCAGATACGCAGTATTTT.

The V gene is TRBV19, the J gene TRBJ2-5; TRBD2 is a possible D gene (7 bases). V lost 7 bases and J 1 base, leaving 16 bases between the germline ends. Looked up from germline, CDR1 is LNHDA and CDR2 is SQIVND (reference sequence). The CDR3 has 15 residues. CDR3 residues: CASTDRGAPQETQYF. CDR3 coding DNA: TGTGCCAGTACCGACCGGGGGGCCCCCCAAGAGACCCAGTACTTC.

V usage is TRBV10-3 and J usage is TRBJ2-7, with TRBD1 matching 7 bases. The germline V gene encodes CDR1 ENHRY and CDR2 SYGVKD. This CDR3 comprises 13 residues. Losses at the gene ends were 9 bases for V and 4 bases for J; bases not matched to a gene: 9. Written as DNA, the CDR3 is TGTGCCATTCCAGGACAGGACATTTACGAGCAGTACTTC. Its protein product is CAIPGQDIYEQYF.

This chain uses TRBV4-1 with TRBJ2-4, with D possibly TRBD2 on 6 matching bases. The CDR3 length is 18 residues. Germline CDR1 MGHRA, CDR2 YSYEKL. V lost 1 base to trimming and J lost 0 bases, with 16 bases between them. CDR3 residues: CASSQGKDYYLAKNIQYF. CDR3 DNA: TGCGCCAGCAGCCAAGGGAAGGACTATTACCTAGCCAAAAACATTCAGTACTTC.

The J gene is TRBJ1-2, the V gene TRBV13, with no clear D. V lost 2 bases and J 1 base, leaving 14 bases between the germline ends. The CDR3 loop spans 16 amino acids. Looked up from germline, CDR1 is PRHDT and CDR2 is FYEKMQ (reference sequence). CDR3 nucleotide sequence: TGTGCCAGCAGCTTATGGGCAGGATCCCGTAACTATGGCTACACCTTC. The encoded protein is CASSLWAGSRNYGYTF.

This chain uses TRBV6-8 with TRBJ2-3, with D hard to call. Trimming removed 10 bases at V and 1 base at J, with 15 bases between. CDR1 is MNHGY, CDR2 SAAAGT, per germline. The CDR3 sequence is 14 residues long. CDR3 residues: CATSDPVGTDTQYF. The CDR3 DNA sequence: TGTGCCACCAGCGACCCGGTGGGCACAGATACGCAGTATTTT.

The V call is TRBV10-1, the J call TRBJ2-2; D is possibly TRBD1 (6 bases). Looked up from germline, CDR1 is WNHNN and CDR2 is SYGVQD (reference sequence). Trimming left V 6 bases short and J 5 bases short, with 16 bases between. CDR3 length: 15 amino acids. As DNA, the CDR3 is TGCGCCAGCAGGCCCGACAGGTTATCTACCGGGGAGCTGTTTTTT. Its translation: CASRPDRLSTGELFF.

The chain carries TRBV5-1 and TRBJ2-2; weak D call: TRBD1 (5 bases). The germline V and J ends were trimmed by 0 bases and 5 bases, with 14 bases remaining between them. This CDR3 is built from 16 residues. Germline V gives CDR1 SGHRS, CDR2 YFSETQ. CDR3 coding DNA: TGCGCCAGCAGCTTGGTAGCCAGGGCCGTTACCGGGGAGCTGTTTTTT. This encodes CASSLVARAVTGELFF.

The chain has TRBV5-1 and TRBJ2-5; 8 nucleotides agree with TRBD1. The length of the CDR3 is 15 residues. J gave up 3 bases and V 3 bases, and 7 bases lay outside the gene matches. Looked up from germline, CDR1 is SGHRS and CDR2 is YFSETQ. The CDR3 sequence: CASSSNPTGEETQYF. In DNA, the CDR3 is TGCGCCAGCAGCTCCAACCCGACAGGGGAAGAGACCCAGTACTTC.